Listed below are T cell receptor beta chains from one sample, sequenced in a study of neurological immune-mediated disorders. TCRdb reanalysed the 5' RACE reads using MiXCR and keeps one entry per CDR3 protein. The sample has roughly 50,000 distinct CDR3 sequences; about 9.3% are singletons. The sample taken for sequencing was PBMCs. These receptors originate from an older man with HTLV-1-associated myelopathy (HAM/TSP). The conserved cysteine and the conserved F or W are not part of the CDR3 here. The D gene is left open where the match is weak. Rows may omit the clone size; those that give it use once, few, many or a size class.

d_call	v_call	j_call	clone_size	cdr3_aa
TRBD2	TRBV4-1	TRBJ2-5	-	ASSNPTSGLWRNRY
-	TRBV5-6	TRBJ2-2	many	ASSDGTGELF
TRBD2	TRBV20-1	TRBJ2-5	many	SAPGLAGETQY
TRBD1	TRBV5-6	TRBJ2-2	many	ASSFGQGSNTGELF
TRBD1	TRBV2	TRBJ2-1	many	ASRAGGQGLGNEQF
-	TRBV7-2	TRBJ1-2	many	ASSLSTNYGYT
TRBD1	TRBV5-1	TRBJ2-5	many	ASSFTGGLQETQY
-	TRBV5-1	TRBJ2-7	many	ASSPVGEYEQY
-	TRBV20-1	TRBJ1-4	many	SARAASRPNEKLF
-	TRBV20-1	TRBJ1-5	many	SARTARVSNQPQH
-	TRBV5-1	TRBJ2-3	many	ASSSYRGSTDTQY
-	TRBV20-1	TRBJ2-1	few	SASKRGAVDEQF
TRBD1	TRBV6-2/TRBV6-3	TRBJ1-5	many	ASSWSSGTEGQPQH
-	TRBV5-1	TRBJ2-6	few	ASSLVPTGANVLT
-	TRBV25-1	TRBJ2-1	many	ASSESSGSPPYNEQF
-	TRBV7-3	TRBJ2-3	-	ASSLRAVQTDTQY
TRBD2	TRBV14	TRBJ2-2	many	ASSPRAGVGELF
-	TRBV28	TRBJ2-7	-	ASSLGGIADYEQY
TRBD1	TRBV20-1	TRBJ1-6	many	SARRTGGVSPLH
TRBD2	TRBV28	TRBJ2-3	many	ASSHQTSGTTDTQY
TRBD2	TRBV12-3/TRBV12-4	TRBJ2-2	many	ASRSPRAGKNTGELF
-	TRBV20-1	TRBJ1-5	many	SASFLEDQPQH
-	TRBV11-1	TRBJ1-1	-	ASSSIQGSEAF
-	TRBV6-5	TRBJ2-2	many	ASTTGAGWTGELF
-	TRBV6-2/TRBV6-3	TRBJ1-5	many	ASTETGDSNQPQH
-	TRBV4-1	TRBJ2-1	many	ASSQGSGAASYNEQF
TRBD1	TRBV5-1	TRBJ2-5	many	ASSRQTGGRETQY
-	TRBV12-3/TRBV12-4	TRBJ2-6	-	ASRSSGSNVLT
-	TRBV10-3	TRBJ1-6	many	AIRGQSINSPLH
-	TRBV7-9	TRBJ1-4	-	ASGRTIRNEKLF
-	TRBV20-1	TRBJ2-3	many	SARGESTDTQY
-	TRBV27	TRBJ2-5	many	ASSGWDKQETQY
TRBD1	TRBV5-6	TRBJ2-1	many	ASSLGYRGNEQF
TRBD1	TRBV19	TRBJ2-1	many	ASSAPRDRRKDEQF
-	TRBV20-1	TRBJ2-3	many	RTGSRDTQY
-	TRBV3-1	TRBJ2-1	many	ASSQLTSQF
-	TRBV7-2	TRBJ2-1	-	ASSLGSGNEQF